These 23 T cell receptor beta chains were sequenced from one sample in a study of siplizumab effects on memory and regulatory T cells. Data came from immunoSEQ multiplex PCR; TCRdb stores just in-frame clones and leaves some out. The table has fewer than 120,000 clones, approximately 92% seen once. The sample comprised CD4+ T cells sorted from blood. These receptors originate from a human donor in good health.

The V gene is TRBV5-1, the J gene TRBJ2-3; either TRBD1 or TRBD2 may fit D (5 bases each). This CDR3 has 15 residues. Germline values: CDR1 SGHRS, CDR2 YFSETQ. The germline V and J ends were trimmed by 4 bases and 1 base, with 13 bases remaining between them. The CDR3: CASSPWDGGTDTQYF. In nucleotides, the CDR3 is TGCGCCAGCAGCCCATGGGACGGCGGCACAGATACGCAGTATTTT.

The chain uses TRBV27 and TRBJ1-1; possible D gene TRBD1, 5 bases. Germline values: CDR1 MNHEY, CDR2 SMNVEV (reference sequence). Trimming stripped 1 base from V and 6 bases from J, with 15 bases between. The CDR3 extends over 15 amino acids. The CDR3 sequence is CASSLLSIGTAEAFF. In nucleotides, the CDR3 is TGTGCCAGCAGTTTATTGTCCATAGGGACGGCTGAAGCTTTCTTT.

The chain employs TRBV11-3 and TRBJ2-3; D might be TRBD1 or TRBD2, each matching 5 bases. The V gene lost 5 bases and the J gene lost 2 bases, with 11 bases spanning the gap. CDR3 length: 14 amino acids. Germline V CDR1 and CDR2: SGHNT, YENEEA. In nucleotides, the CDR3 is TGTGCCAGCAGCCTCTATGGGACCACAGATACGCAGTATTTT. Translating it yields CASSLYGTTDTQYF.

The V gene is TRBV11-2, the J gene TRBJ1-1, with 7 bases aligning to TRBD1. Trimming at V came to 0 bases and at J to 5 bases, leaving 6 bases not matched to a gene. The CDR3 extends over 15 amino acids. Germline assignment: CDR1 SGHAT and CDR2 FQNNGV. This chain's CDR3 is CASSLDRNRGTEAFF. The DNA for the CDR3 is TGTGCCAGCAGCTTAGACAGGAACAGGGGAACTGAAGCTTTCTTT.

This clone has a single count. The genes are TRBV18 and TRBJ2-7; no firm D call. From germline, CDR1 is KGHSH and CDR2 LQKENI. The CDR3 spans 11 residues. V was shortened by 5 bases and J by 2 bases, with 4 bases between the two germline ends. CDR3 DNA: TGTGCCAGCTCATCCCCCTACGAGCAGTACTTC. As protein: CASSSPYEQYF.

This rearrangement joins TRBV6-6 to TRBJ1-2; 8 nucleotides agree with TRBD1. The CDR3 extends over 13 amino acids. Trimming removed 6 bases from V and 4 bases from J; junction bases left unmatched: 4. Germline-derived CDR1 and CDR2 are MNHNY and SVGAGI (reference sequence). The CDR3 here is CASRRGTGYGYTF. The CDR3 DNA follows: TGTGCCAGCAGAAGGGGGACAGGCTATGGCTACACCTTC.

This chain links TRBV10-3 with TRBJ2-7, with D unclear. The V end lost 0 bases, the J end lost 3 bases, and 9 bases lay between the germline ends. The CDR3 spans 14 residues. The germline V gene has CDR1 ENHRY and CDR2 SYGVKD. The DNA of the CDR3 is TGTGCCATCAGTGAGTCATTATTTAACTACGAGCAGTACTTC. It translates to CAISESLFNYEQYF.

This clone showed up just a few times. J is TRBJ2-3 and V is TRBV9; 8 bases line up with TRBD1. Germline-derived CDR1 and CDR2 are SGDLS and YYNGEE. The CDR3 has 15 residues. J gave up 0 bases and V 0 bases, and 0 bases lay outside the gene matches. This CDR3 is CASSVDRGSTDTQYF. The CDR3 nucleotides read TGTGCCAGCAGCGTAGACAGGGGGAGCACAGATACGCAGTATTTT.

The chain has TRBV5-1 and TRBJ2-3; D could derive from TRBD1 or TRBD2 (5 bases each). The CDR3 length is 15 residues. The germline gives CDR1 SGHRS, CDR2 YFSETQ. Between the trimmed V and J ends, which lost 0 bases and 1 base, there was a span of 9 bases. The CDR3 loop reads CASSLDRGGTDTQYF. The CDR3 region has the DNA TGCGCCAGCAGCTTGGACAGAGGGGGCACAGATACGCAGTATTTT.

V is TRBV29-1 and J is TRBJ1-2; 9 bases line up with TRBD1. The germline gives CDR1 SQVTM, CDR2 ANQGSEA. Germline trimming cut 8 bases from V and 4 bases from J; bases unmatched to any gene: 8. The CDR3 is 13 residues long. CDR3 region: CSTLTGGSYGYTF. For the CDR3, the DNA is TGCAGCACATTGACAGGGGGAAGCTATGGCTACACCTTC.

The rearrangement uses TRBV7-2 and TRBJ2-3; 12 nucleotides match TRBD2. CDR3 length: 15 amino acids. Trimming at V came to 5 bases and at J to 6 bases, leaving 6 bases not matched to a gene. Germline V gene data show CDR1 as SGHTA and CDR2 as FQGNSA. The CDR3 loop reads CASSPGLAGWDTQYF. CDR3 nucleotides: TGTGCCAGCAGCCCAGGACTAGCGGGATGGGATACGCAGTATTTT.

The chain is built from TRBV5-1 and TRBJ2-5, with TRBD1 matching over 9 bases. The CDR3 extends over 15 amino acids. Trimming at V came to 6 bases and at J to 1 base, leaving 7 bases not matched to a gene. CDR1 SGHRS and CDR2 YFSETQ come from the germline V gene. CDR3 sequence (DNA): TGCGCCAGCAACGTGGGGGACAGGGTCCAAGAGACCCAGTACTTC. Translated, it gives CASNVGDRVQETQYF.

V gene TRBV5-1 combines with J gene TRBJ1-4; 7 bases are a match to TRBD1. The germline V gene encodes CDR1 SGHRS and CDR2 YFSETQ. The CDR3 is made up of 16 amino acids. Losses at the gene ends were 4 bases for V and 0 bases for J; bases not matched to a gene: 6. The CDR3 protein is CASSPGQTATNEKLFF. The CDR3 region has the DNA TGCGCCAGCAGCCCGGGACAGACTGCAACTAATGAAAAACTGTTTTTT.

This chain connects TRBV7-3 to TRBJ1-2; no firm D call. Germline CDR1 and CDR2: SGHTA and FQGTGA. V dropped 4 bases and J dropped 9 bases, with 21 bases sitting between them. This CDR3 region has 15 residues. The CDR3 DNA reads TGTGCCAGCAGCTCCCCGGGCCCCGGGAAAGCGAGCTACACCTTC. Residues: CASSSPGPGKASYTF. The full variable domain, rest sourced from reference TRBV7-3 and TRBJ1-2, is GAGVSQTPSNKVTEKGKYVELRCDPISGHTALYWYRQSLGQGPEFLIYFQGTGAADDSGLPNDRFFAVRPEGSVSTLKIQRTERGDSAVYLCASSSPGPGKASYTFGSGTRLTVV.

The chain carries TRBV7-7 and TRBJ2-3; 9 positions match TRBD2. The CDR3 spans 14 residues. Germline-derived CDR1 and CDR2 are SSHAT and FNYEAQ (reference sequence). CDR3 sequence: CASGTGTSPDTQYF. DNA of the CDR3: TGTGCTAGCGGAACCGGGACTAGCCCAGATACGCAGTATTTT.

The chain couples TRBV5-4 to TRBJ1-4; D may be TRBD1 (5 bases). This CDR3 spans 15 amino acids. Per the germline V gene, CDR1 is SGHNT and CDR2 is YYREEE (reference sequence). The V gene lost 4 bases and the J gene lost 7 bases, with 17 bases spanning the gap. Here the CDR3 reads CASSGGGQASEKLFF. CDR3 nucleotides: TGTGCCAGCAGCGGGGGAGGGCAGGCGAGTGAAAAACTGTTTTTT. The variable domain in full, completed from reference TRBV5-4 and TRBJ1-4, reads ETGVTQSPTHLIKTRGQQVTLRCSSQSGHNTVSWYQQALGQGPQFIFQYYREEENGRGNFPPRFSGLQFPNYSSELNVNALELDDSALYLCASSGGGQASEKLFFGSGTQLSVL.

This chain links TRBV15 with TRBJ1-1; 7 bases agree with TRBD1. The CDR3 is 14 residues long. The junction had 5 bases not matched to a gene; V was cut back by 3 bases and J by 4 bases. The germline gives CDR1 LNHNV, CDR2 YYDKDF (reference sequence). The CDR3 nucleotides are TGTGCCACCAGCAGCAGGGGGAGGGGCACTGAAGCTTTCTTT. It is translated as CATSSRGRGTEAFF.

CDR3 protein: CASSLGPGVTQPQHF. The CDR3 DNA reads as TGTGCCAGCAGCTTAGGGCCGGGGGTCACTCAGCCCCAGCATTTT. V usage is TRBV7-6 and J usage is TRBJ1-5, with D tentatively TRBD1 (5 bases). The CDR3 covers 15 residues. The germline CDR1 and CDR2 sequences are SGHVS and FNYEAQ. V lost 1 base, J lost 6 bases, and 13 bases lay in between. Filled out from reference TRBV7-6 and TRBJ1-5, the complete variable domain reads GAGVSQSPRYKVTKRGQDVALRCDPISGHVSLYWYRQALGQGPEFLTYFNYEAQQDKSGLPNDRFSAERPEGSISTLTIQRTEQRDSAMYRCASSLGPGVTQPQHFGDGTRLSIL.

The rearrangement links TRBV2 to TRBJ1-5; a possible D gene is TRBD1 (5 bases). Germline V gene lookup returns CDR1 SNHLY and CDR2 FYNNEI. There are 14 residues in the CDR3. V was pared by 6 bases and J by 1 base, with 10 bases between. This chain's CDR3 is CASRQDASNQPQHF. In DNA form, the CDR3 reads TGTGCCAGCAGACAGGACGCGAGCAATCAGCCCCAGCATTTT.

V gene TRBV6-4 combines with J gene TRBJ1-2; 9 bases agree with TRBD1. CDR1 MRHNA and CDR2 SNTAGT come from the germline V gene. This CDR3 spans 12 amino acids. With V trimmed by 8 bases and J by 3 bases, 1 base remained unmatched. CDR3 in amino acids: CASRTGDYGYTF. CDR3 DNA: TGTGCCAGCCGGACAGGGGACTATGGCTACACCTTC.

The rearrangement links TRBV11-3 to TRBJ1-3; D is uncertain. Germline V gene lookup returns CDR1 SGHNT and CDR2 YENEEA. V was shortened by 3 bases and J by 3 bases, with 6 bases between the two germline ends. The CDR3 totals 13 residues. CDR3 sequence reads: CASSFNNGNTIYF. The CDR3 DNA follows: TGTGCCAGCAGCTTCAACAATGGAAACACCATATATTTT.

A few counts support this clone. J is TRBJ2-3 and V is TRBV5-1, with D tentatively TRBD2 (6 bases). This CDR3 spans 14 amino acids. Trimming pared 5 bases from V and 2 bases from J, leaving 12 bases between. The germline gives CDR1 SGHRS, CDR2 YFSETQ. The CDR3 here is CASRAGWVTDTQYF. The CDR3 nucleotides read TGCGCCAGCAGAGCGGGTTGGGTCACAGATACGCAGTATTTT.

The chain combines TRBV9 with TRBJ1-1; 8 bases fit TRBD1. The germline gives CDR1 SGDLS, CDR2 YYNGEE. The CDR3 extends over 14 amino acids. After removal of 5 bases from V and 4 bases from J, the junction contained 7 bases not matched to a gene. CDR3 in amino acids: CASSYQGAGTEAFF. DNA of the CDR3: TGTGCCAGCAGTTACCAGGGGGCAGGCACTGAAGCTTTCTTT.